The 22 T cell receptor beta chains reported below all come from one sample, sequenced in a study of T cell changes during pregnancy in multiple sclerosis. TCRdb's copy holds only in-frame clones and misses some; the assay was immunoSEQ multiplex PCR. Here the sample spans over 45,000 clones, 92% being singletons. This material consisted of peripheral blood, taken in the third trimester of pregnancy. These TCRs come from a female donor in good health, enrolled as a control in a pregnancy study.

The chain joins TRBV6-4 to TRBJ2-6; maybe TRBD1 (6 bases). This CDR3 is built from 17 residues. Germline V gene sequence: CDR1 MRHNA, CDR2 SNTAGT. Trimming removed 2 bases from V and 2 bases from J, with 13 bases in between. The CDR3 reads CASSDQEGGTGANVLTF. CDR3 nucleotides: TGTGCCAGCAGTGACCAAGAAGGGGGAACTGGGGCCAACGTCCTGACTTTC.

This clone showed up just once. The chain's CDR3 is CAWHRTRDSSNSPLHF. The CDR3 DNA reads TGTGCCTGGCATAGAACAAGGGACAGCTCTAATTCACCCCTCCACTTT. The chain carries TRBV30 and TRBJ1-6; 7 nucleotides align to TRBD1. CDR1 and CDR2 (germline): GTSNPN, SVGIG (reference sequence). V trimming: 5 bases; J trimming: 6 bases; junction bases outside the gene matches: 13. The CDR3 is 16 residues long.

V and J are TRBV28 and TRBJ2-7; 7 nucleotides agree with TRBD1. Germline CDR1 MDHEN, CDR2 SYDVKM. J was trimmed by 5 bases and V by 7 bases; bases with no gene match: 5. This CDR3 spans 12 amino acids. The CDR3 loop reads CASTTTGNEQYF. The DNA for the CDR3 is TGTGCCAGCACTACGACAGGGAACGAGCAGTACTTC.

The count of this clone is one. The genes are TRBV6-6 and TRBJ1-3; 7 bases line up with TRBD1. CDR1 and CDR2 (germline): MNHNY, SVGAGI (reference sequence). V lost 6 bases, J lost 2 bases, and 7 bases stayed unmatched. The CDR3 contains 15 residues. The CDR3: CASSRGETTGNTIYF. Here the CDR3 DNA reads TGTGCCAGCAGCAGGGGGGAGACTACTGGAAACACCATATATTTT.

The chain combines TRBV19 with TRBJ1-4; D gene ambiguous. The CDR3 length is 15 residues. Trimming removed 1 base from V and 4 bases from J, with 10 bases in between. The germline gives CDR1 LNHDA, CDR2 SQIVND (reference sequence). In DNA, the CDR3 is TGTGCCAGTAGTATAGTGCCAGGTCATAATGAAAAACTGTTTTTT. Encoded protein: CASSIVPGHNEKLFF.

This chain links TRBV10-2 with TRBJ2-3; TRBD2 agrees at 12 bases. Germline CDR1 is WSHSY and CDR2 is SAAADI. V gave up 6 bases and J gave up 3 bases; unmatched junction bases: 4. This CDR3 has 15 residues. The CDR3 bases are TGCGCCAGCAGCTCCGGACTAGCGGGGACAGATACGCAGTATTTT. It is translated as CASSSGLAGTDTQYF.

The rearrangement links TRBV5-1 to TRBJ2-2, with a possible D match to TRBD2 (6 bases). Germline loops: CDR1 SGHRS, CDR2 YFSETQ. The CDR3 runs to 14 residues. The V gene lost 9 bases and the J gene lost 3 bases, with 15 bases spanning the gap. This chain's CDR3 is CATSEGLHTGELFF. CDR3 DNA sequence: TGCGCCACCTCAGAAGGACTACACACCGGGGAGCTGTTTTTT.

The genes are TRBV2 and TRBJ1-6, with D uncertain. Trimming took off 7 bases at V and 7 bases at J, with 17 bases between the two ends. Germline CDR1 is SNHLY and CDR2 is FYNNEI. This CDR3 region has 15 residues. The CDR3 sequence: CASTALWTGNSPLHF. The CDR3 DNA reads TGTGCCAGCACTGCCCTATGGACGGGAAATTCACCCCTCCACTTT.

The rearrangement joins TRBV5-6 to TRBJ2-2; tentative D call: TRBD2 (7 bases). The CDR3 is made up of 16 amino acids. Germline assignment: CDR1 SGHDT and CDR2 YYEEEE. Trimming shortened V by 0 bases and J by 4 bases, and 13 bases separated the two germline ends. CDR3 nucleotide sequence: TGTGCCAGCAGCTTGGTAGGGGGGGCAAGCACCGGGGAGCTGTTTTTT. Translation gives CASSLVGGASTGELFF.

V usage is TRBV5-4 and J usage is TRBJ1-1, with D unclear. There are 15 residues in the CDR3. CDR1 is SGHNT and CDR2 is YYREEE in the germline V gene (reference sequence). V lost 1 base, J lost 7 bases, and 17 bases lay in between. The CDR3 DNA reads TGTGCCAGCAGCTTGTTTGGAACTGCGGATCGTGAAGCTTTCTTT. Translation: CASSLFGTADREAFF.

This chain connects TRBV6-5 to TRBJ2-2; TRBD2 aligns across 15 bases. In germline, CDR1 is MNHEY, CDR2 SVGAGI. The CDR3 length is 16 residues. V gave up 4 bases and J gave up 7 bases; unmatched junction bases: 4. CDR3 DNA: TGTGCCAGCAGTTCAGGACTAGCGGGAGGGGGCGGGGAGCTGTTTTTT. Amino acid sequence: CASSSGLAGGGGELFF.

This clone was seen just once. CDR3 in amino acids: CAISDTNSMGTEVYEQYF. As DNA, the CDR3 is TGTGCCATCAGTGATACGAACAGTATGGGGACAGAAGTCTACGAGCAGTACTTC. The chain uses TRBV10-3 and TRBJ2-7, with 7 nucleotides matching TRBD1. The CDR3 spans 18 residues. After removal of 3 bases from V and 3 bases from J, the junction contained 17 bases not matched to a gene. Germline CDR1 and CDR2: ENHRY and SYGVKD.

V and J are TRBV27 and TRBJ1-5; no clear D gene. V lost 5 bases and J lost 0, with 11 bases in between. Looked up from germline, CDR1 is MNHEY and CDR2 is SMNVEV (reference sequence). This CDR3 region has 15 residues. The CDR3, as DNA: TGTGCCAGCAGTCCTTTACATGATAGCAATCAGCCCCAGCATTTT. Translated: CASSPLHDSNQPQHF.

The V call is TRBV7-9, the J call TRBJ1-3; no clear D gene. This CDR3 has 15 amino acids. Trimming cost V 1 base and J 5 bases, with 12 bases left between them. Germline lookup yields CDR1 SEHNR and CDR2 FQNEAQ (reference sequence). The chain's CDR3 is CASSLESSLRNTIYF. DNA for the CDR3: TGTGCCAGCAGCTTAGAATCGAGTCTCCGAAACACCATATATTTT.

This clone was seen only once. This sequence joins TRBV19 and TRBJ2-6; TRBD2 matches 7 bases. This CDR3 is 17 amino acids long. Germline V gene data show CDR1 as LNHDA and CDR2 as SQIVND (reference sequence). V shed 7 bases, J shed 3 bases, and the junction held 12 bases outside the gene matches. The CDR3 loop is CASKRGLAALGANVLTF. CDR3 nucleotide sequence: TGTGCCAGTAAAAGAGGGCTAGCGGCCCTTGGGGCCAACGTCCTGACTTTC.

This clone was seen just once. The V gene is TRBV2, the J gene TRBJ1-1, with D possibly matching TRBD1 (5 bases). V was pared by 4 bases and J by 3 bases, with 9 bases between. This CDR3 contains 13 residues. CDR1 is SNHLY, CDR2 FYNNEI, per germline. The CDR3 here is CASSAGRDTEAFF. The DNA for the CDR3 is TGTGCCAGCAGTGCAGGGCGCGACACTGAAGCTTTCTTT.

The V gene is TRBV10-3, the J gene TRBJ2-7, with TRBD1 as a possible D gene (7 bases). The V end was cut by 1 base, the J end by 1 base, with 14 bases between. The germline CDR1 and CDR2 sequences are ENHRY and SYGVKD. CDR3 length: 16 amino acids. CDR3 loop: CAISEFAGQRSYEQYF. CDR3 bases: TGTGCCATCAGTGAGTTCGCGGGACAGAGATCCTACGAGCAGTACTTC.

This rearrangement joins TRBV5-8 to TRBJ1-2; D possibly corresponds to TRBD1 (5 bases). Deletions cut 4 bases from V and 3 bases from J, with 13 bases between. CDR1 is SGHTS and CDR2 is YDEGEE in the germline V gene. The CDR3 is made up of 14 amino acids. CDR3 bases: TGTGCCAGCAGCCAAGGACCGGGGGACTATGGCTACACCTTC. It codes for CASSQGPGDYGYTF.

The chain couples TRBV29-1 to TRBJ2-1; 10 nucleotides agree with TRBD1. This CDR3 has 14 amino acids. Losses at the gene ends were 1 base for V and 7 bases for J; bases not matched to a gene: 4. In germline, CDR1 is SQVTM, CDR2 ANQGSEA. This CDR3 is CSVEGGQGLNEQFF. DNA for the CDR3: TGCAGCGTTGAAGGGGGACAGGGGTTGAATGAGCAGTTCTTC.

This clone came up once. The chain is built from TRBV18 and TRBJ1-1; TRBD1 might be the D (6 bases). The germline CDR1 and CDR2 sequences are KGHSH and LQKENI. This CDR3 has 13 amino acids. Trimming shortened V by 3 bases and J by 5 bases, and 10 bases separated the two germline ends. The CDR3 sequence is CASSPSGQTEAFF. Here the CDR3 DNA reads TGTGCCAGCTCACCCTCAGGACAGACTGAAGCTTTCTTT.

This rearrangement joins TRBV27 to TRBJ1-6; 7 bases line up with TRBD1. Germline CDR1 MNHEY, CDR2 SMNVEV (reference sequence). The length of the CDR3 is 16 residues. The ends lost 1 base at V and 14 bases at J; junction bases unmatched: 14. This CDR3 reads CASSLFDRARFWALHF. CDR3 nucleotides: TGTGCCAGCAGTTTATTCGACAGGGCCAGGTTTTGGGCCCTCCACTTT.

The chain is built from TRBV5-1 and TRBJ1-2; 8 bases map to TRBD1. CDR3 size: 16 residues. J lost 4 bases, V lost 1 base, and 9 bases had no gene match. CDR1 SGHRS and CDR2 YFSETQ come from the germline V gene. In nucleotides, the CDR3 is TGCGCCAGCAGCTTGACGACTGGACAGGGATCCTATGGCTACACCTTC. This codes for CASSLTTGQGSYGYTF.